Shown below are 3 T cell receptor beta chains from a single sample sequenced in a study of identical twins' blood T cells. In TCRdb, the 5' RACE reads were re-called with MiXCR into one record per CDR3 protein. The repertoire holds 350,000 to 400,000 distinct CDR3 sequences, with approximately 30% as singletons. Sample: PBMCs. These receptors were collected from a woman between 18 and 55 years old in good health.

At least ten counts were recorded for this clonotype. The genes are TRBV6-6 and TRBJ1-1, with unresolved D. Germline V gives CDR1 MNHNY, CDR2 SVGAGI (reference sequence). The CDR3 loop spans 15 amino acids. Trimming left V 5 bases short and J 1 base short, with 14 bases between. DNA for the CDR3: TGTGCCAGCAGTAGACTTGGGGTTGGGAACACTGAAGCTTTCTTT. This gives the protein CASSRLGVGNTEAFF.

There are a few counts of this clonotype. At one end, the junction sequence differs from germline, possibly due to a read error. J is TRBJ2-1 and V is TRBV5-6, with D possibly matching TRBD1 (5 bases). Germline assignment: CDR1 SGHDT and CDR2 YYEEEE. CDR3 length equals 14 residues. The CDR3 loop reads CASSRGNSYNEQLF. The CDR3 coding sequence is TGTGCCAGCAGTAGGGGAAACAGTTACAATGAGCAGCTCTTC.

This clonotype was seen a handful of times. For the CDR3, the DNA is TGCAGTGCTAGAGATGACGGGACTAGCGCGTACAATGAGCAGTTCTTC. Protein sequence: CSARDDGTSAYNEQFF. This chain links TRBV20-1 with TRBJ2-1; TRBD2 agrees at 10 bases. Trimming at V came to 0 bases and at J to 4 bases, leaving 6 bases not matched to a gene. The CDR3 runs 16 residues. CDR1 DFQATT and CDR2 SNEGSKA come from the germline V gene (reference sequence).